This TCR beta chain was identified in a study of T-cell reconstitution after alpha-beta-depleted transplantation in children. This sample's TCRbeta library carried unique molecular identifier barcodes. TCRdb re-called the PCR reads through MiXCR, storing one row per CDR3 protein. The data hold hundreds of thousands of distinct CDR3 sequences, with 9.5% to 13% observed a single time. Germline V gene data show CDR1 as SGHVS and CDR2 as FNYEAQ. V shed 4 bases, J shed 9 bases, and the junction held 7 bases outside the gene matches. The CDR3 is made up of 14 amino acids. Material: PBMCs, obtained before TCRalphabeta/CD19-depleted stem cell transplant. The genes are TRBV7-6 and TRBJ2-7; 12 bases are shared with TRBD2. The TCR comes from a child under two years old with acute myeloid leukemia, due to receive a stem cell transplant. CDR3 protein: CASSYGLAGTGQYF. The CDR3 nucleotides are TGTGCCAGCAGCTACGGACTAGCGGGAACTGGGCAGTACTTC.